This is a list of T cell receptor beta chains from one sample in a study of OX40 agonist ivuxolimab in advanced cancers. Produced via immunoSEQ multiplex PCR; TCRdb's table is partial and in-frame only. Seen here are about 77,000 clones, around 82% observed once, and the top ten hold around 0.76%. Sequencing was performed on CD4+ or CD8+ T cells sorted from blood, taken in a trial of the OX40 agonist ivuxolimab. The receptors come from an adult with an advanced solid tumor such as melanoma, head and neck, liver or kidney cancer. The CDR3 runs from the conserved cysteine through the conserved F or W. The D gene is left open where the match is weak. Size is stated for part of the rows, as once, few or many counts, or as a class when the clone is expanded.

NA | TRBJ1-2 | TRBD1 | TRBV6-6 | TGTGCCAGCAGGGGGACAGGGGTAGGCTACACCTTC | CASRGTGVGYTF
NA | TRBJ2-5 | NA | TRBV2 | TGTGCCAGCAGTGCTCGGGGGGCTGAGACCCAGTACTTC | CASSARGAETQYF
once | TRBJ2-3 | NA | TRBV4-1 | TGCGCCAGCAGCCAAGTTTATCCGGACGGTGCGCAGTATTTT | CASSQVYPDGAQYF
NA | TRBJ2-4 | TRBD2 | TRBV10-2 | TGCGCCACCTGGGGAGCGGGAGCGGGGGTGAGCGTCAAAAACATTCAGTACTTC | CATWGAGAGVSVKNIQYF
NA | TRBJ2-3 | TRBD2 | TRBV5-4 | TGTGCCAGCAGCTTGTGGGGGACTAGCGGCACAGATACGCAGTATTTT | CASSLWGTSGTDTQYF
NA | TRBJ1-4 | NA | TRBV2 | TGTGCCAGCAGTGCTAGGGGCTCTGAGGAAAAACTGTTTTTT | CASSARGSEEKLFF
once | TRBJ1-4 | TRBD1 | TRBV19 | TGTGCCAGTAGAATCTGGGCAGGGGGCAAACCTAATGAAAAACTGTTTTTT | CASRIWAGGKPNEKLFF
NA | TRBJ1-5 | NA | TRBV6-5 | TGTGCCAGCAGTACGATTAGCAATCAGCCCCAGCATTTT | CASSTISNQPQHF
few | TRBJ1-4 | NA | TRBV28 | TGTGCCAGCAGTCCAGGAGGGGGAACTAATGAAAAACTGTTTTTT | CASSPGGGTNEKLFF
once | TRBJ2-5 | NA | TRBV5-1 | TGCGCCAGCAGAGAGGAAGGGTGGGGGACCCAGTACTTC | CASREEGWGTQYF
few | TRBJ2-7 | TRBD1 | TRBV18 | TGTGCCAGCTCACAAGACAGGGTTTACGAGCAGTACTTC | CASSQDRVYEQYF
NA | TRBJ1-2 | TRBD1 | TRBV28 | TGTGCCAGCAGAGATTCCGGGACAGGGGGCTTGGTAGGCTACACCTTC | CASRDSGTGGLVGYTF
NA | TRBJ1-6 | TRBD1 | TRBV2 | TGTGCCAGCAGGACAGGGGATCGGTCACCCCTCCACTTT | CASRTGDRSPLHF
NA | TRBJ1-2 | NA | TRBV5-1 | TGCGCCAGCAGCCGGGGGGACACCTCTAACTATGGCTACACCTTC | CASSRGDTSNYGYTF
few | TRBJ1-4 | NA | TRBV5-1 | TGCGCCAGCAGCTACGAGGGTTCAACTAATGAAAAACTGTTTTTT | CASSYEGSTNEKLFF
NA | TRBJ1-2 | NA | TRBV6-6 | TGTGCCAGCGGGGGCGGACCTAACTATGGCTACACCTTC | CASGGGPNYGYTF
NA | TRBJ1-5 | TRBD1 | TRBV7-2 | TGTGCCAGCAGCAGGACAGGACCGAACAATCAGCCCCAGCATTTT | CASSRTGPNNQPQHF
few | TRBJ1-5 | NA | TRBV2 | TGTGCCAGCAAAGCAGGGAGGGGTCAGCCCCAGCATTTT | CASKAGRGQPQHF
NA | TRBJ2-2 | NA | TRBV30 | TGTGCCTGGAGTCCGCATAACACCGGGGAGCTGTTTTTT | CAWSPHNTGELFF
NA | TRBJ1-6 | NA | TRBV6-5 | TGTGCCAGCAGTTACAACATAGCGAATTCACCCCTCCACTTT | CASSYNIANSPLHF
few | TRBJ1-1 | NA | TRBV11-1 | TGTGCCAGCAGCTTAACGGGGGGCATAGGTGAAGCTTTCTTT | CASSLTGGIGEAFF
few | TRBJ1-5 | NA | TRBV7-9 | TGTGCCAGCAGCCCGGACAGAGATCAGCCCCAGCATTTT | CASSPDRDQPQHF
NA | TRBJ2-3 | NA | TRBV9 | TGTGCCAGCAGCGTAGCCGAACCGGGCCGCACAGATACGCAGTATTTT | CASSVAEPGRTDTQYF
NA | TRBJ1-2 | NA | TRBV10-3 | TGTGCCATCAGTGAAGGAGGTTCCCCCTATGGCTACACCTTC | CAISEGGSPYGYTF
few | TRBJ1-4 | NA | TRBV4-1 | TGCGCCAGCAGCCAAGGGGTTTTCTACAGGGATAATGAAAAACTGTTTTTT | CASSQGVFYRDNEKLFF